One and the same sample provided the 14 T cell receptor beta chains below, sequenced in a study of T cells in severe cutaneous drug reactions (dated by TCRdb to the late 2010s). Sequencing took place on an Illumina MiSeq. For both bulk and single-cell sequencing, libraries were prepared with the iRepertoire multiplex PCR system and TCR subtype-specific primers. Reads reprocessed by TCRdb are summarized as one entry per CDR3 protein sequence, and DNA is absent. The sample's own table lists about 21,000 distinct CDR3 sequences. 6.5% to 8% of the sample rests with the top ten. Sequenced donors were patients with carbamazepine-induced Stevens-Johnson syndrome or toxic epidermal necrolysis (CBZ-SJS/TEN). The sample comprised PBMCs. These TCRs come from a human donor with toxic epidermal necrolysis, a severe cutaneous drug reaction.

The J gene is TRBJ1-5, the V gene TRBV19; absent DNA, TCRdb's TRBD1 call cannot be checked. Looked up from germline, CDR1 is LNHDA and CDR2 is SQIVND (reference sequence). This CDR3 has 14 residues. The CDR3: CASSPGQGIGFRHF.

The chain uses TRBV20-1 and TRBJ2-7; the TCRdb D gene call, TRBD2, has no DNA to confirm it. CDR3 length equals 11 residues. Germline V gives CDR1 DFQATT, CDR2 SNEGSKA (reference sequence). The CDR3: CSDISGYEQYF.

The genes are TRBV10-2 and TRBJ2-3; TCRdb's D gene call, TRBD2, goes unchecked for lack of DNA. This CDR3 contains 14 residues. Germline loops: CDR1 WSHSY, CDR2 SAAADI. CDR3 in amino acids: CASMFSGSTDTQYF.

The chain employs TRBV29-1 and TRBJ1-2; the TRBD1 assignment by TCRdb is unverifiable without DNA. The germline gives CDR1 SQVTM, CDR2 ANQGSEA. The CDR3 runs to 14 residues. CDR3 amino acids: CSGGGQTSNYGYTF.

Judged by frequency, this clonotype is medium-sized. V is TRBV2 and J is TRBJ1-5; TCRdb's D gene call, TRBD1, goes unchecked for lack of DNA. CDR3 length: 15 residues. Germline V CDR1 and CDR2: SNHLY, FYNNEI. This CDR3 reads CASSDRQGAGQPQHF.

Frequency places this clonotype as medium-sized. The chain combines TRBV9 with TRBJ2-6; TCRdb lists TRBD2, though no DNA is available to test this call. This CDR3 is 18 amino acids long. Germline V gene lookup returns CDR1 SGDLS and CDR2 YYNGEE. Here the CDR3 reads CASSVGSAGGPPTGVLTF.

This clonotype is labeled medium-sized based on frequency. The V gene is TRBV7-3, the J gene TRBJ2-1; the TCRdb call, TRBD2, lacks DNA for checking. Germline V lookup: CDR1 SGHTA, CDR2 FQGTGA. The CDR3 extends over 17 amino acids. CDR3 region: CASSLSSSGSVQREQFF. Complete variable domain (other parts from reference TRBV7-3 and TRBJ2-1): GAGVSQTPSNKVTEKGKYVELRCDPISGHTALYWYRQSLGQGPEFLIYFQGTGAADDSGLPNDRFFAVRPEGSVSTLKIQRTERGDSAVYLCASSLSSSGSVQREQFFGPGTRLTVL.

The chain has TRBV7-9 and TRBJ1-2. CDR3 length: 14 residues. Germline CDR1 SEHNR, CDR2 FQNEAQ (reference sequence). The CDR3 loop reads CASSLGPRNYGYTF.

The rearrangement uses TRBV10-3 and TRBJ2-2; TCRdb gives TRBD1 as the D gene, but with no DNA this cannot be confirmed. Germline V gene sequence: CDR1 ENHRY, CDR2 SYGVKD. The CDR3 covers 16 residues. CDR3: CAIRPTLTGVTGELFF.

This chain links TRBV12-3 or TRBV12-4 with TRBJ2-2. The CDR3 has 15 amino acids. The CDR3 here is CASSLFSSNTGELFF.

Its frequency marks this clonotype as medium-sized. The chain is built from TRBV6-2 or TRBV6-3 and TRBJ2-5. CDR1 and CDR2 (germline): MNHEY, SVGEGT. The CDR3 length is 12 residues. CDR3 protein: CASSLLQETQYF.

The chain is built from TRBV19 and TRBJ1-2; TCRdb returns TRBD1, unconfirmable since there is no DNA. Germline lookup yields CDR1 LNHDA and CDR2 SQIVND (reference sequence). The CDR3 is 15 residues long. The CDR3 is CATAGIRTGLYGYTF. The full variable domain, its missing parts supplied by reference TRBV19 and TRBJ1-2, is DGGITQSPKYLFRKEGQNVTLSCEQNLNHDAMYWYRQDPGQGLRLIYYSQIVNDFQKGDIAEGYSVSREKKESFPLTVTSAQKNPTAFYLCATAGIRTGLYGYTFGSGTRLTVV.

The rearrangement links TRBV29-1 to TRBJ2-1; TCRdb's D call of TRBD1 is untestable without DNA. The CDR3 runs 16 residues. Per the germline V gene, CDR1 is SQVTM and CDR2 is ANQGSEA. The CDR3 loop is CSVEAPAGNSYNEQFF.

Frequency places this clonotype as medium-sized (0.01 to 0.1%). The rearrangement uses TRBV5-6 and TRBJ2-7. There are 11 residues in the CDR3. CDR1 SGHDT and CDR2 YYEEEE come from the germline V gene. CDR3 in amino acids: CASSLAYEQYF.